The next 22 T cell receptor beta chains were all read from a single sample in a study of cytomegalovirus exposure and HLA in healthy donors. The PCR ran on 60 Vbeta and 13 Jbeta primers. Libraries were prepared by immunoSEQ multiplex PCR; TCRdb keeps only in-frame clonotypes and omits some of them. This table holds some 150,000 clones, about 80% found once. The sequencing sample was made of PBMCs. The receptors originated from a man in his thirties or forties in good health and CMV-seropositive.

The chain combines TRBV7-6 with TRBJ2-7, with D perhaps matching TRBD2 (5 bases). V was clipped by 4 bases and J by 0 bases, with 7 bases between them. CDR1 is SGHVS and CDR2 is FNYEAQ in the germline V gene. The CDR3 consists of 13 residues. The CDR3 DNA reads as TGTGCCAGCAGCTCGGGAAGCTCCTACGAGCAGTACTTC. It codes for CASSSGSSYEQYF.

This clone appeared a few times. The rearrangement links TRBV4-1 to TRBJ2-3; D call uncertain. V lost 4 bases and J 2 bases, leaving 7 bases between the germline ends. Germline V gives CDR1 MGHRA, CDR2 YSYEKL. The CDR3 is 13 amino acids. The CDR3 is CASSRQITDTQYF. CDR3 nucleotides: TGCGCCAGCAGCCGACAAATCACAGATACGCAGTATTTT.

V is TRBV6-1 and J is TRBJ1-6, with D unresolved. Per germline, CDR1 MNHNS and CDR2 SASEGT. This CDR3 has 13 residues. Deletions cut 5 bases from V and 8 bases from J, with 10 bases between. Here the CDR3 DNA reads TGTGCCAGCAGTCCGGGAGAAGATTCACCCCTCCACTTT. Translated: CASSPGEDSPLHF.

The chain combines TRBV7-2 with TRBJ2-2; maybe TRBD1 (6 bases). Germline lookup yields CDR1 SGHTA and CDR2 FQGNSA. The V gene lost 5 bases and the J gene lost 5 bases, with 18 bases spanning the gap. The length of the CDR3 is 16 residues. CDR3 DNA: TGTGCCAGCAGCCCGGGGACACCCCGAGCGACCGGGGAGCTGTTTTTT. Residues: CASSPGTPRATGELFF.

This chain uses TRBV5-5 with TRBJ1-2, with D maybe TRBD1 (5 bases). There are 12 residues in the CDR3. The V and J ends lost 1 base and 7 bases respectively, with 8 bases between them. Germline V gene lookup returns CDR1 SGHKS and CDR2 YYEKEE (reference sequence). Here the CDR3 DNA reads TGTGCCAGCAGCTTGCAAGGGGCTGGCTACACCTTC. Translated: CASSLQGAGYTF.

V is TRBV5-8 and J is TRBJ2-1; TRBD2 aligns across 7 bases. This CDR3 has 13 amino acids. Germline CDR1 reads SGHTS; CDR2 reads YDEGEE. The J segment lost 8 bases and the V segment lost 7 bases, leaving 9 bases of the junction unmatched. This CDR3 is CASSPGRGYEQFF. CDR3 DNA sequence: TGTGCCAGCTCACCCGGGCGGGGGTATGAGCAGTTCTTC.

As to this clone: The same CDR3 is also encoded by other DNA sequences in this sample. The chain links TRBV11-3 to TRBJ2-2; D gene ambiguous. This CDR3 comprises 12 residues. V lost 5 bases and J 6 bases, leaving 7 bases between the germline ends. The germline CDR1 and CDR2 sequences are SGHNT and YENEEA. The CDR3 spells CASSRRSGELFF. In DNA, the CDR3 is TGTGCCAGCAGCCGGCGGTCCGGGGAGCTGTTTTTT.

The chain combines TRBV29-1 with TRBJ2-6; D unclear. Trimming left V 4 bases short and J 2 bases short, with 12 bases between. The CDR3 extends over 15 amino acids. The germline gives CDR1 SQVTM, CDR2 ANQGSEA. The CDR3 DNA sequence: TGCAGCGTTGTGTCGGAGACGACTGGGGCCAACGTCCTGACTTTC. It is translated as CSVVSETTGANVLTF.

V usage is TRBV2 and J usage is TRBJ2-7; tentatively, D is TRBD2 (5 bases). V was clipped by 6 bases and J by 1 base, with 10 bases between them. Germline V CDR1 and CDR2: SNHLY, FYNNEI. The CDR3 runs to 13 residues. CDR3 protein: CASRDSLSYEQYF. The CDR3 DNA is TGTGCCAGCAGGGACTCTTTGTCCTACGAGCAGTACTTC.

This rearrangement joins TRBV19 to TRBJ2-1, with D perhaps TRBD1 (5 bases). The CDR3 totals 14 residues. V dropped 3 bases and J dropped 5 bases, with 11 bases sitting between them. Germline V gene data show CDR1 as LNHDA and CDR2 as SQIVND (reference sequence). The CDR3 region is CASSIQGTHNEQFF. The CDR3 DNA follows: TGTGCCAGTAGTATCCAGGGTACCCACAATGAGCAGTTCTTC.

This chain connects TRBV7-2 to TRBJ2-6, with 8 bases matching TRBD1. J was trimmed by 0 bases and V by 4 bases; bases with no gene match: 8. CDR1 is SGHTA, CDR2 FQGNSA, per germline. The CDR3 covers 18 residues. The CDR3 here is CASSSTGTGRSGANVLTF. In nucleotides, the CDR3 is TGTGCCAGCAGCTCGACCGGGACAGGCCGCTCTGGGGCCAACGTCCTGACTTTC.

The chain carries TRBV4-3 and TRBJ1-3; possible D gene TRBD1, 6 bases. Trimming removed 0 bases at V and 4 bases at J, with 10 bases between. This CDR3 has 15 amino acids. The germline CDR1 and CDR2 sequences are LGHNA and YSLEER. CDR3 loop: CASSQEGGRGNTIYF. The DNA for the CDR3 is TGCGCCAGCAGCCAAGAGGGGGGGCGAGGAAACACCATATATTTT.

This clone was found once. The CDR3 loop reads CASSLSLAGNYGYTF. CDR3 DNA: TGTGCCAGCAGTTTATCCCTGGCAGGAAACTATGGCTACACCTTC. The gene calls are TRBV27 and TRBJ1-2; the D is unclear. The V end was cut by 0 bases, the J end by 2 bases, with 10 bases between. Germline CDR1 and CDR2: MNHEY and SMNVEV (reference sequence). The CDR3 is 15 residues long.

The chain has TRBV29-1 and TRBJ2-7, with D possibly being TRBD1 (7 bases). Germline lookup yields CDR1 SQVTM and CDR2 ANQGSEA. CDR3 length: 14 amino acids. Trimming took 5 bases from V and 2 from J, leaving 16 bases between them. The DNA of the CDR3 is TGCAGCGTTCCCATTCGCGGGACAGCCTACGAGCAGTACTTC. Its translation: CSVPIRGTAYEQYF.

The V and J genes are TRBV28 and TRBJ1-5; D not certain. Trimming removed 3 bases from V and 7 bases from J, with 13 bases in between. The CDR3 runs 14 residues. Germline-derived CDR1 and CDR2 are MDHEN and SYDVKM. The CDR3 is CASSFEGMRQPQHF. CDR3 in DNA: TGTGCCAGCAGTTTTGAGGGAATGAGACAGCCCCAGCATTTT. Combining the CDR3 with reference TRBV28 and TRBJ1-5 gives the whole variable domain DVKVTQSSRYLVKRTGEKVFLECVQDMDHENMFWYRQDPGLGLRLIYFSYDVKMKEKGDIPEGYSVSREKKERFSLILESASTNQTSMYLCASSFEGMRQPQHFGDGTRLSIL.

This chain connects TRBV19 to TRBJ2-1; unclear D gene. CDR1 is LNHDA and CDR2 is SQIVND in the germline V gene (reference sequence). The CDR3 sequence is 13 residues long. V was shortened by 5 bases and J by 2 bases, with 7 bases between the two germline ends. CDR3 protein: CASSHPAYNEQFF. CDR3 DNA: TGTGCCAGTAGTCACCCAGCCTACAATGAGCAGTTCTTC. Looking up the rest from reference TRBV19 and TRBJ2-1 gives the full variable domain: DGGITQSPKYLFRKEGQNVTLSCEQNLNHDAMYWYRQDPGQGLRLIYYSQIVNDFQKGDIAEGYSVSREKKESFPLTVTSAQKNPTAFYLCASSHPAYNEQFFGPGTRLTVL.

The CDR3 bases are TGTGCCAGCAGCGACGGGACAGAGAATGAAAAACTGTTTTTT. Encoded protein: CASSDGTENEKLFF. V gene TRBV5-5 combines with J gene TRBJ1-4, with 7 bases that match TRBD1. With 4 bases clipped from V and 5 bases from J, the junction kept 5 bases outside the gene matches. There are 14 residues in the CDR3. Germline CDR1 is SGHKS and CDR2 is YYEKEE (reference sequence).

The chain recombines TRBV9 with TRBJ2-2; D gene uncertain. Looked up from germline, CDR1 is SGDLS and CDR2 is YYNGEE. This CDR3 has 15 residues. V lost 0 bases, J lost 1 base, and 7 bases lay in between. The CDR3 DNA reads as TGTGCCAGCAGCGTAGAGCCGAGGAACACCGGGGAGCTGTTTTTT. It specifies CASSVEPRNTGELFF.

This chain connects TRBV28 to TRBJ1-5; D unresolved. Trimming cost V 6 bases and J 0 bases, with 18 bases left between them. CDR1 is MDHEN and CDR2 is SYDVKM in the germline V gene. This CDR3 has 17 residues. The CDR3 reads CASSSGNLLNSNQPQHF. The CDR3 bases are TGTGCCAGCAGCTCGGGAAACCTGCTCAATAGCAATCAGCCCCAGCATTTT.

This chain links TRBV28 with TRBJ2-1; perhaps TRBD2 as D (7 bases). V was trimmed by 8 bases and J by 10 bases, leaving 15 bases between them. CDR3 size: 12 residues. Per the germline V gene, CDR1 is MDHEN and CDR2 is SYDVKM. CDR3 loop: CASGGALREQFF. The CDR3 DNA follows: TGTGCCAGCGGGGGGGCCCTACGGGAGCAGTTCTTC.

J is TRBJ1-2 and V is TRBV7-6; tentatively, D is TRBD1 (5 bases). Trimming shortened V by 5 bases and J by 4 bases, and 11 bases separated the two germline ends. Per the germline V gene, CDR1 is SGHVS and CDR2 is FNYEAQ. The CDR3 runs to 13 residues. CDR3 sequence (DNA): TGTGCCAGCAGCCCAGGGCCAGGCTATGGCTACACCTTC. It encodes CASSPGPGYGYTF.

This clone has only one observation. This chain joins TRBV19 and TRBJ1-2; unclear D gene. There are 15 residues in the CDR3. V was cut by 3 bases and J by 4 bases, with 15 bases left in between. Germline loops: CDR1 LNHDA, CDR2 SQIVND (reference sequence). The CDR3 spells CASSMYWRKVYGYTF. CDR3 nucleotide sequence: TGTGCCAGTAGTATGTATTGGAGGAAGGTCTATGGCTACACCTTC. The variable domain in full, with the rest retrieved from reference TRBV19 and TRBJ1-2, is DGGITQSPKYLFRKEGQNVTLSCEQNLNHDAMYWYRQDPGQGLRLIYYSQIVNDFQKGDIAEGYSVSREKKESFPLTVTSAQKNPTAFYLCASSMYWRKVYGYTFGSGTRLTVV.